This T cell receptor beta chain was sequenced in a study of siplizumab effects on memory and regulatory T cells. Regarding the study as a whole: Contribution to the alloresponse seemed major for naive T cells, which also seemed more diverse than memory cells. Sequences below about 10^-5 frequency were poorly captured. As a result, only a minor fraction of alloreactive clones mapped to unstimulated subsets. Significantly reduced by siplizumab was the cumulative frequency of alloreactive sequences, namely those traceable to unstimulated CD4+ memory cells. Mappable alloreactive CD4+ clones averaged approximately 62% Treg-derived with siplizumab versus 26.9% in controls.

Only in-frame clones appear in the TCRdb table, and some are missing; sequencing was by immunoSEQ multiplex PCR. The table has tens of thousands of clones, 88% seen once. Regarding this clone: Its antigen is not known.

CDR1 and CDR2 from the germline V gene are SGHRS and YFSETQ. The length of the CDR3 is 15 residues. V gave up 0 bases and J gave up 3 bases, with 11 bases separating them. The specimen sequenced was Tregs sorted from blood. This chain uses TRBV5-1 with TRBJ2-3, with D perhaps TRBD1 (6 bases). The source is a human donor in good health. CDR3 region: CASSLVNRDTDTQYF. The CDR3 DNA reads as TGCGCCAGCAGCTTGGTGAACAGGGATACAGATACGCAGTATTTT.